A selection of T cell receptor beta chains follows, all from one sample in a study of blood T cells in healthy people across ages. TCRdb analysed the 5' RACE reads with MiXCR anew, one entry per CDR3 protein. The data hold about 760,000 distinct CDR3 sequences, with around 25% observed a single time. The same data also contributed to another study, on T cells of mothers and their children.

The sequenced material came from blood. These receptors were obtained from a boy aged 5 to 17 in good health. The CDR3 runs from the conserved cysteine through the conserved F or W. Fields, in order: J gene, V gene, clone size, CDR3 length, D gene, CDR3 protein, CDR3 DNA. The D gene is left open where the match is weak. Size values are once, few and many counts, or a class for expanded clones, and some rows have none.

J gene: TRBJ2-1; V gene: TRBV7-2; clone size: NA; CDR3 length: 15; D gene: NA; CDR3 protein: CASSLGQNSYDEQFF; CDR3 DNA: TGTGCCAGCAGCTTAGGACAGAACTCCTACGATGAGCAGTTCTTC
J gene: TRBJ1-2; V gene: TRBV12-3/TRBV12-4; clone size: few; CDR3 length: 14; D gene: TRBD1; CDR3 protein: CASRTGPVGYGYTF; CDR3 DNA: TGTGCCAGCAGGACAGGGCCCGTTGGCTATGGCTACACCTTC
J gene: TRBJ1-2; V gene: TRBV12-3/TRBV12-4; clone size: few; CDR3 length: 12; D gene: NA; CDR3 protein: CASSFSEGGYTF; CDR3 DNA: TGTGCCAGCAGTTTTTCTGAGGGGGGCTACACCTTC
J gene: TRBJ2-2; V gene: TRBV29-1; clone size: few; CDR3 length: 13; D gene: NA; CDR3 protein: CSVDRVNTGELFF; CDR3 DNA: TGCAGCGTTGACAGGGTAAACACCGGGGAGCTGTTTTTT
J gene: TRBJ2-1; V gene: TRBV5-1; clone size: few; CDR3 length: 14; D gene: NA; CDR3 protein: CASRRGSQGNEQFF; CDR3 DNA: TGCGCCAGCAGGAGGGGGTCTCAGGGGAATGAGCAGTTCTTC
J gene: TRBJ2-7; V gene: TRBV6-6; clone size: few; CDR3 length: 13; D gene: NA; CDR3 protein: CASGLEVTYEQYF; CDR3 DNA: TGTGCCAGCGGACTCGAGGTCACCTACGAGCAGTACTTC
J gene: TRBJ1-1; V gene: TRBV7-8; clone size: NA; CDR3 length: 13; D gene: NA; CDR3 protein: CASSIGQYTEAFF; CDR3 DNA: TGTGCCAGCAGCATAGGACAGTACACTGAAGCTTTCTTT
J gene: TRBJ1-4; V gene: TRBV7-2; clone size: NA; CDR3 length: 12; D gene: NA; CDR3 protein: CASSHNSEKLFF; CDR3 DNA: TGTGCCAGCAGCCATAACAGCGAAAAACTGTTTTTT
J gene: TRBJ2-1; V gene: TRBV20-1; clone size: few; CDR3 length: 10; D gene: NA; CDR3 protein: CSARAGEQFF; CDR3 DNA: TGCAGTGCACGCGCGGGGGAGCAGTTCTTC
J gene: TRBJ2-5; V gene: TRBV5-4; clone size: few; CDR3 length: 15; D gene: TRBD2; CDR3 protein: CASSLGGSTGETQYF; CDR3 DNA: TGTGCCAGCAGCTTGGGCGGGAGCACGGGGGAGACCCAGTACTTC
J gene: TRBJ1-1; V gene: TRBV2; clone size: NA; CDR3 length: 13; D gene: NA; CDR3 protein: CASHIGSDTEAFF; CDR3 DNA: TGTGCCAGCCACATTGGGTCCGACACTGAAGCTTTCTTT
J gene: TRBJ2-3; V gene: TRBV9; clone size: NA; CDR3 length: 15; D gene: TRBD2; CDR3 protein: CASSVGSSGTDTQYF; CDR3 DNA: TGTGCCAGCAGCGTAGGGTCTAGCGGAACAGATACGCAGTATTTT
J gene: TRBJ2-5; V gene: TRBV20-1; clone size: few; CDR3 length: 15; D gene: TRBD2; CDR3 protein: CSARDLAGGRETQYF; CDR3 DNA: TGCAGTGCTAGAGATCTTGCGGGGGGCCGGGAGACCCAGTACTTC
J gene: TRBJ1-4; V gene: TRBV20-1; clone size: NA; CDR3 length: 15; D gene: TRBD1; CDR3 protein: CSALIYRGTNEKLFF; CDR3 DNA: TGCAGTGCTTTAATCTACAGGGGGACTAATGAAAAACTGTTTTTT
J gene: TRBJ2-5; V gene: TRBV5-1; clone size: few; CDR3 length: 13; D gene: TRBD2; CDR3 protein: CASSSTSGETQYF; CDR3 DNA: TGCGCCAGCAGCTCGACTAGCGGGGAGACCCAGTACTTC
J gene: TRBJ1-2; V gene: TRBV2; clone size: few; CDR3 length: 14; D gene: TRBD1; CDR3 protein: CASNKGAQDYGYTF; CDR3 DNA: TGTGCCAGCAATAAGGGGGCGCAGGACTATGGCTACACCTTC
J gene: TRBJ2-1; V gene: TRBV27; clone size: NA; CDR3 length: 17; D gene: TRBD1; CDR3 protein: CASSYGGRRTGVNEQFF; CDR3 DNA: TGTGCCAGCAGTTACGGAGGACGAAGGACAGGGGTCAATGAGCAGTTCTTC
J gene: TRBJ2-5; V gene: TRBV21-1; clone size: NA; CDR3 length: 12; D gene: NA; CDR3 protein: CALGSREETQYF; CDR3 DNA: TGTGCCTTAGGGAGTCGAGAAGAGACCCAGTACTTC
J gene: TRBJ2-5; V gene: TRBV7-9; clone size: NA; CDR3 length: 15; D gene: NA; CDR3 protein: CASSLGLRDQETQYF; CDR3 DNA: TGTGCCAGCAGCTTGGGACTCCGGGACCAAGAGACCCAGTACTTC
J gene: TRBJ2-1; V gene: TRBV7-2; clone size: few; CDR3 length: 12; D gene: NA; CDR3 protein: CASSADDNEQFF; CDR3 DNA: TGTGCCAGCAGCGCCGACGACAATGAGCAGTTCTTC
J gene: TRBJ2-5; V gene: TRBV10-2; clone size: few; CDR3 length: 15; D gene: TRBD2; CDR3 protein: CASRTTLAGMETQYF; CDR3 DNA: TGCGCCAGCAGAACCACATTAGCGGGAATGGAGACCCAGTACTTC
J gene: TRBJ2-7; V gene: TRBV4-3; clone size: many; CDR3 length: 17; D gene: TRBD2; CDR3 protein: CASSQVFGTSGSYEQYF; CDR3 DNA: TGCGCCAGCAGCCAAGTATTCGGAACTAGCGGCTCCTACGAGCAGTACTTC
J gene: TRBJ1-2; V gene: TRBV20-1; clone size: few; CDR3 length: 13; D gene: NA; CDR3 protein: CSASRQNNYGYTF; CDR3 DNA: TGCAGTGCTAGCCGACAGAATAACTATGGCTACACCTTC
J gene: TRBJ2-3; V gene: TRBV3-1; clone size: NA; CDR3 length: 13; D gene: TRBD1; CDR3 protein: CASSQAGGEGQYF; CDR3 DNA: TGTGCCAGCAGCCAAGCAGGGGGCGAGGGTCAGTATTTT
J gene: TRBJ2-7; V gene: TRBV6-9; clone size: few; CDR3 length: 15; D gene: NA; CDR3 protein: CASSYSGVLSYEQYF; CDR3 DNA: TGTGCCAGCAGTTACTCCGGGGTCCTTTCCTACGAGCAGTACTTC
J gene: TRBJ2-5; V gene: TRBV13; clone size: few; CDR3 length: 15; D gene: NA; CDR3 protein: CAGSFYLWGMGEQYF; CDR3 DNA: TGTGCCGGCAGCTTTTATTTGTGGGGAATGGGAGAGCAGTACTTC
J gene: TRBJ2-7; V gene: TRBV29-1; clone size: NA; CDR3 length: 13; D gene: NA; CDR3 protein: CSGRTGLTGEQYF; CDR3 DNA: TGCAGCGGGCGAACGGGCCTCACCGGGGAGCAGTACTTC
J gene: TRBJ2-5; V gene: TRBV12-3/TRBV12-4; clone size: few; CDR3 length: 16; D gene: NA; CDR3 protein: CASSFAAGKRGETQYF; CDR3 DNA: TGTGCCAGCAGTTTCGCGGCGGGGAAAAGGGGAGAGACCCAGTACTTC
J gene: TRBJ2-5; V gene: TRBV29-1; clone size: NA; CDR3 length: 13; D gene: NA; CDR3 protein: CSFLGGFLETQYF; CDR3 DNA: TGCAGCTTCCTAGGGGGTTTCCTAGAGACCCAGTACTTC
J gene: TRBJ2-7; V gene: TRBV6-2/TRBV6-3; clone size: once; CDR3 length: 14; D gene: NA; CDR3 protein: CASNVAPQAYEQYF; CDR3 DNA: TGTGCCAGCAATGTGGCTCCACAAGCCTACGAGCAGTACTTC
J gene: TRBJ1-2; V gene: TRBV29-1; clone size: NA; CDR3 length: 14; D gene: TRBD1; CDR3 protein: CSCIDRGFDYGYTF; CDR3 DNA: TGCAGCTGTATCGACAGGGGATTTGACTATGGCTACACCTTC
J gene: TRBJ2-1; V gene: TRBV6-1; clone size: few; CDR3 length: 15; D gene: TRBD2; CDR3 protein: CASTSGQRGYNEQFF; CDR3 DNA: TGTGCCAGCACCTCAGGGCAGCGGGGTTACAATGAGCAGTTCTTC
J gene: TRBJ2-7; V gene: TRBV7-2; clone size: NA; CDR3 length: 15; D gene: NA; CDR3 protein: CASSLGSDIGYEQYF; CDR3 DNA: TGTGCCAGCAGCTTAGGGTCGGACATTGGCTACGAGCAGTACTTC
J gene: TRBJ2-7; V gene: TRBV2; clone size: NA; CDR3 length: 14; D gene: NA; CDR3 protein: CASSEALRSYEQYF; CDR3 DNA: TGTGCCAGCAGTGAAGCGCTTCGGTCCTACGAGCAGTACTTC
J gene: TRBJ2-7; V gene: TRBV5-1; clone size: NA; CDR3 length: 14; D gene: NA; CDR3 protein: CASSLTQGVYEQYF; CDR3 DNA: TGCGCCAGCAGCTTGACCCAGGGCGTCTACGAGCAGTACTTC
J gene: TRBJ2-5; V gene: TRBV20-1; clone size: NA; CDR3 length: 14; D gene: TRBD2; CDR3 protein: CSASSGGSQETQYF; CDR3 DNA: TGCAGTGCTAGTAGCGGGGGTTCACAAGAGACCCAGTACTTC
J gene: TRBJ2-1; V gene: TRBV27; clone size: NA; CDR3 length: 16; D gene: NA; CDR3 protein: CASRSGTGFSTNGQFF; CDR3 DNA: TGTGCCAGCAGATCGGGAACAGGGTTCTCAACTAATGGGCAGTTCTTC
J gene: TRBJ2-1; V gene: TRBV11-1; clone size: few; CDR3 length: 15; D gene: NA; CDR3 protein: CASRTGQQSYNEQFF; CDR3 DNA: TGTGCCAGCAGAACCGGACAGCAGTCCTACAATGAGCAGTTCTTC
J gene: TRBJ2-1; V gene: TRBV24-1; clone size: NA; CDR3 length: 12; D gene: TRBD1; CDR3 protein: CATETGSNEQFF; CDR3 DNA: TGTGCCACCGAGACAGGGAGCAATGAGCAGTTCTTC
J gene: TRBJ2-5; V gene: TRBV7-9; clone size: NA; CDR3 length: 16; D gene: TRBD1; CDR3 protein: CASSLDRGQIQETQYF; CDR3 DNA: TGTGCCAGCAGCTTAGACCGGGGACAGATACAAGAGACCCAGTACTTC